The source of this T cell receptor beta chain is a study of regulatory T cells in long-lasting Graves disease. Study findings and constraints: The TCR repertoire of persistent Graves' patients was less diverse than that of newly diagnosed ones.

Combining iRepertoire HTBI primers with Arm-PCR of CDR3 regions, the authors built TCR beta libraries. TCRdb re-called the multiplex PCR reads with MiXCR, one entry per CDR3 protein. Among about 470,000 distinct CDR3 sequences listed, about 22% were seen once. This clonotype was observed a handful of times. The antigen remains undetermined. The time point here: persistent/refractory GD, antithyroid drugs over 5 years with positive TRAb. PBMCs provided the RNA from which the TCR library was made. The TCR was taken from a female donor with Graves disease. The sample here was peripheral blood mononuclear cells (PBMCs), taken when the disease was refractory, from a patient treated with antithyroid drugs.

CDR3 DNA sequence: TGTGCCAGCAGTTCTATTCGGACAGAAAAAGAGACCCAGTACTTC. Encoded protein: CASSSIRTEKETQYF. The chain employs TRBV27 and TRBJ2-5, with D possibly being TRBD1 (6 bases). Germline V gene lookup returns CDR1 MNHEY and CDR2 SMNVEV (reference sequence). The CDR3 has 15 residues. With 4 bases removed from V and 3 bases from J, the gap between germline ends came to 15 bases.